This TCR beta chain was profiled in a study of blood T cells in healthy people across ages. It was with a sample-barcoded 5' primer and a J-beta primer mix that a second PCR of about 6 to 12 cycles was run. Every single cDNA molecule received a tag from a template-switch adaptor with 12 random nucleotides. TCRdb reprocessed the 5' RACE reads with MiXCR, giving one entry per CDR3 protein. Here the sample spans 380,000 or so distinct CDR3 sequences, roughly half being singletons. This clonotype was seen a single time. The sequenced sample was blood. The TCR was taken from a man aged 55 to 69 in good health.

The DNA for the CDR3 is TGCAGTGCTGCCGGGACGCAAAATGAGCAGTTCTTC. Residues: CSAAGTQNEQFF. The chain combines TRBV20-1 with TRBJ2-1; D is perhaps TRBD1 or TRBD2 (5 bases each). Trimming removed 5 bases at V and 7 bases at J, with 12 bases between. The CDR3 is 12 residues long. Germline CDR1 reads DFQATT; CDR2 reads SNEGSKA (reference sequence).